This TCR beta chain stems from a study of shared clonotypes between healthy human individuals. Study conclusions and caveats: Against clonotypes common to all four donors, non-shared ones had lower generation probabilities. Generally, naive subsets (rather than memory subsets) showed larger estimated richness.

Original processing methods: Filtering differed for immunoSEQ, which gave only junction sequences without quality scores. Sequencing was performed with immunoSEQ multiplex PCR; in TCRdb, only in-frame clones are kept and a portion is missing. The V and J calls and clone size come from that table; D and trimming were worked out from the DNA. The data contain about 380,000 clones, about 96% of them singletons. As for this clone: Antigen: not known.

The sequence derives from a man in his thirties or forties in good health. The source material was memory CD8+ T cells sorted from blood. Subset here: CD45RO+ cells pooled with CCR7-negative TemRA cells.

CDR3 amino acids: CASSFQRLSGTTDTQYF. The CDR3 DNA sequence: TGTGCCAGCAGTTTCCAGCGATTAAGCGGTACCACAGATACGCAGTATTTT. This chain uses TRBV27 with TRBJ2-3, with TRBD2 as a possible D gene (5 bases). Germline V gives CDR1 MNHEY, CDR2 SMNVEV (reference sequence). V was shortened by 3 bases and J by 2 bases, with 18 bases between the two germline ends. The CDR3 contains 17 residues.